The 12 T cell receptor beta chains below were found in one sample sequenced in a study of cytomegalovirus exposure and HLA in healthy donors. The primer mix had 60 Vbeta and 13 Jbeta primers. The protocol was immunoSEQ multiplex PCR, while the TCRdb copy is restricted to in-frame clones and leaves out a portion. Seen here are almost 200,000 clones, about 76% observed once, and the top ten hold about 0.36%. Sequencing was performed on PBMCs. Every receptor here comes from a male donor in good health and CMV-seropositive.

The chain carries TRBV5-6 and TRBJ2-6; D uncertain. This CDR3 region has 15 residues. Trimming left V 7 bases short and J 0 bases short, with 11 bases between. The V gene's germline CDR1 is SGHDT and CDR2 YYEEEE. The CDR3 sequence: CASDRGHSGANVLTF. DNA of the CDR3: TGTGCCAGCGACCGCGGCCACTCTGGGGCCAACGTCCTGACTTTC.

This clone was found a few times. The V and J genes are TRBV11-2 and TRBJ2-7; a weak D match, TRBD2 (6 bases). This CDR3 is built from 14 residues. V lost 2 bases, J lost 7 bases, and 15 bases lay in between. Germline V gene lookup returns CDR1 SGHAT and CDR2 FQNNGV. This chain's CDR3 is CASSLTRDLTEQYF. CDR3 nucleotides: TGTGCCAGCAGCTTAACGCGGGACCTCACGGAGCAGTACTTC.

The chain uses TRBV7-9 and TRBJ2-1; TRBD2 matches 7 bases. The CDR3 extends over 14 amino acids. After removal of 5 bases from V and 5 bases from J, the junction contained 6 bases not matched to a gene. The germline CDR1 and CDR2 sequences are SEHNR and FQNEAQ (reference sequence). The CDR3 here is CASSRGAGDNEQFF. CDR3 DNA sequence: TGTGCCAGCAGCCGCGGGGCGGGGGACAATGAGCAGTTCTTC.

The chain links TRBV4-1 to TRBJ2-2; TRBD2 agrees at 7 bases. CDR3 length: 19 amino acids. V was pared by 0 bases and J by 0 bases, with 10 bases of the junction left unmatched. Germline values: CDR1 MGHRA, CDR2 YSYEKL. The CDR3 nucleotides read TGCGCCAGCAGCCAAGATTTGCGGGGGAGCGCCACGAACACCGGGGAGCTGTTTTTT. As protein: CASSQDLRGSATNTGELFF.

This clone was seen a handful of times. The chain couples TRBV18 to TRBJ1-5, with 7 positions matching TRBD1. CDR1 is KGHSH, CDR2 LQKENI, per germline. Trimming removed 4 bases from V and 1 base from J; junction bases left unmatched: 1. The CDR3 is made up of 14 amino acids. The CDR3 protein is CASSQGASNQPQHF. CDR3 coding DNA: TGTGCCAGCTCACAGGGGGCCAGCAATCAGCCCCAGCATTTT.

This clone was observed a few times. This chain connects TRBV5-1 to TRBJ1-3; D gene ambiguous. The V gene's germline CDR1 is SGHRS and CDR2 YFSETQ. The CDR3 is made up of 16 amino acids. V lost 4 bases and J 0 bases, leaving 14 bases between the germline ends. The CDR3 region is CASSLPAGSSGNTIYF. In DNA, the CDR3 is TGCGCCAGCAGCCTCCCGGCGGGGAGCTCTGGAAACACCATATATTTT.

V is TRBV2 and J is TRBJ2-5; D may be TRBD2 (6 bases). The J call may be incorrect, as the DNA end agrees better with TRBJ2-7. The CDR3 contains 13 residues. Germline lookup yields CDR1 SNHLY and CDR2 FYNNEI. The CDR3 region has the DNA TGTGCCAGCACCCCGGACTATACCTACGAGCAGTACTTC. It codes for CASTPDYTYEQYF.

CDR3 loop: CASTLIGSSYEQYF. The DNA of the CDR3 is TGTGCCAGCACCCTCATCGGGAGCTCCTACGAGCAGTACTTC. The gene calls are TRBV5-4 and TRBJ2-7; D is possibly TRBD2 (6 bases). The CDR3 has 14 residues. Germline V CDR1 and CDR2: SGHNT, YYREEE (reference sequence). V dropped 6 bases and J dropped 0 bases, with 13 bases sitting between them.

The CDR3 region has the DNA TGTGCCAGCAGCTTAACAGGAGCTAGCACAGATACGCAGTATTTT. This codes for CASSLTGASTDTQYF. The V call is TRBV7-2, the J call TRBJ2-3, with a weak D call TRBD1 (5 bases). Germline V CDR1 and CDR2: SGHTA, FQGNSA. This CDR3 contains 15 residues. Trimming took 2 bases from V and 0 from J, leaving 9 bases between them.

The sample holds one count of this clone. The rearrangement joins TRBV10-3 to TRBJ2-3; D might be TRBD2 (5 bases). CDR1 ENHRY and CDR2 SYGVKD come from the germline V gene. Trimming stripped 4 bases from V and 7 bases from J, with 9 bases between. The CDR3 is 12 residues long. This CDR3 reads CAISVAGYTQYF. DNA of the CDR3: TGTGCCATCAGTGTCGCGGGTTATACGCAGTATTTT.

V gene TRBV5-4 combines with J gene TRBJ2-5; 8 positions agree with TRBD1. J lost 2 bases, V lost 6 bases, and 9 bases had no gene match. This CDR3 is 15 amino acids long. The germline CDR1 and CDR2 sequences are SGHNT and YYREEE (reference sequence). CDR3 amino acids: CASTLWDRPQETQYF. The CDR3 coding sequence is TGTGCCAGCACCCTCTGGGACAGGCCTCAAGAGACCCAGTACTTC.

The chain uses TRBV10-3 and TRBJ2-3, with D tentatively TRBD1 (5 bases). Trimming stripped 3 bases from V and 2 bases from J, with 12 bases between. Germline CDR1 is ENHRY and CDR2 is SYGVKD. This CDR3 has 15 amino acids. CDR3 coding DNA: TGTGCCATCAGTGAAAGGGGCCGCGACACAGATACGCAGTATTTT. It yields the protein CAISERGRDTDTQYF.